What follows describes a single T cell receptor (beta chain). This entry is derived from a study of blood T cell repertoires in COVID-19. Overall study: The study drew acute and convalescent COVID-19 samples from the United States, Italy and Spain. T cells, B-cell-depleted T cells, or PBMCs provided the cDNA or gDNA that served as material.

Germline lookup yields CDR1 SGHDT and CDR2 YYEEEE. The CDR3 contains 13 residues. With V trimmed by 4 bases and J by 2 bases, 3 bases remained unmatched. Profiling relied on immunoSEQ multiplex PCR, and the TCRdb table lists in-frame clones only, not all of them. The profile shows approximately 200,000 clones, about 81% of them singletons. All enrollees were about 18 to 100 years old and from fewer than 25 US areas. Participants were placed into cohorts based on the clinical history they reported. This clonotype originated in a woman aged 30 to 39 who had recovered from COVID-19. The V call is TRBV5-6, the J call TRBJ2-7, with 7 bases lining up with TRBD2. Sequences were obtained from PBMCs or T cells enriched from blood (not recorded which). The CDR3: CASSAGLAYEQYF. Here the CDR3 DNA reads TGTGCCAGCAGCGCCGGACTAGCCTACGAGCAGTACTTC.